This T cell receptor beta chain was recovered during a study of blood T cell repertoires in COVID-19. Overall study: Italy, Spain and the United States were the sources of the convalescent and acute COVID-19 samples. The analysed material was cDNA or gDNA that came from T cells, B-cell-depleted T cells, or PBMCs.

In the authors' methods: Scientists estimated how many nucleated cells there were by amplifying reference gene primers. The table came from immunoSEQ multiplex PCR; TCRdb's copy has only in-frame clones and leaves some out. D and trimming come from the DNA, and the V and J calls and clone size come from that table. The sample includes tens of thousands of clones, approximately 80% seen only once; the top ten take 10%. CDR3 size: 15 residues. In germline, CDR1 is MDHEN, CDR2 SYDVKM. Unmatched junction bases numbered 4, after V lost 5 bases and J lost 5 bases. V gene TRBV28 combines with J gene TRBJ1-6; 9 nucleotides agree with TRBD1. This TCR was sampled from a woman in her 70s with acute or convalescent COVID-19. Sequenced: peripheral blood. Here the CDR3 reads CASSRRDRDNSPLHF. In DNA, the CDR3 is TGTGCCAGCAGTAGACGGGACAGGGATAATTCACCCCTCCACTTT.